This entry features one T cell receptor (beta chain) sequence. The antigen is undetermined. This entry is derived from a study of OX40 agonist ivuxolimab in advanced cancers. Overall study findings and caveats: No antigen was identified for the clonally expanded peripheral T cells.

Method: immunoSEQ multiplex PCR; TCRdb's copy keeps in-frame clones and lacks some. The table has 25,000 to 30,000 clones, 80% to 90% seen once; the top ten hold approximately 16%. The material sequenced was CD4+ or CD8+ T cells sorted from blood, taken in a trial of the OX40 agonist ivuxolimab. The TCR sequence derives from an adult with an advanced solid tumor such as melanoma, head and neck, liver or kidney cancer.

The CDR3 loop reads CASSQGYGYTF. In DNA form, the CDR3 reads TGCGCCAGCAGCCAAGGGTATGGCTACACCTTC. This chain uses TRBV4-1 with TRBJ1-2; D unresolved. CDR3 length: 11 amino acids. Between the trimmed V and J ends, which lost 1 base and 5 bases, there was a span of 2 bases. The germline gives CDR1 MGHRA, CDR2 YSYEKL.